Given below is one T cell receptor beta chain in context. These data are taken from a study of T-cell memory formation after mild COVID-19. This CDR3 spans 15 amino acids. V trimming: 6 bases; J trimming: 4 bases; junction bases outside the gene matches: 10. Germline V gene data show CDR1 as DFQATT and CDR2 as SNEGSKA (reference sequence). In TCRdb, the 5' RACE reads were re-called with MiXCR into one record per CDR3 protein. The sample lists fewer than 650,000 distinct CDR3 sequences, roughly a fifth seen once, with around 9.2% in the top ten. This sequence joins TRBV20-1 and TRBJ2-2; 8 bases are shared with TRBD2. This TCR derives from an adult woman who had mild COVID-19 (a few samples of this study predate the infection). Cell type and time point are not known. Sequenced sample: PBMCs or a T cell subset sorted from them (not recorded which). CDR3 residues: CSAQDLAGITGELFF. CDR3 in DNA: TGCAGTGCCCAAGACCTAGCGGGTATCACCGGGGAGCTGTTTTTT.